The clone carrying this TCR beta chain came up many times. TCRdb re-analysed the RT-PCR reads in MiXCR, keeping a single row per CDR3 protein. The sample carries 550,000 to 650,000 distinct CDR3 sequences, 10% to 15% recorded once. The CDR3 totals 13 residues. The V end was cut by 6 bases, the J end by 3 bases, with 11 bases between. Germline assignment: CDR1 MDHEN and CDR2 SYDVKM. The data derive from a study of response to subunit inactivated influenza vaccine. The TCR sequence derives from a man between 45 and 60 years old who received an inactivated influenza vaccine. This chain links TRBV28 with TRBJ2-5, with D uncertain. Sequences were derived from PBMCs from blood, sampled on the day of vaccination. The CDR3 DNA sequence: TGTGCCAGCAGGATGCTGATGAAAGAGACCCAGTACTTC. It specifies CASRMLMKETQYF. Complete variable domain (other parts from reference TRBV28 and TRBJ2-5): DVKVTQSSRYLVKRTGEKVFLECVQDMDHENMFWYRQDPGLGLRLIYFSYDVKMKEKGDIPEGYSVSREKKERFSLILESASTNQTSMYLCASRMLMKETQYFGPGTRLLVL.